Below are 23 T cell receptor beta chains sequenced from a single sample in a study of blood T cells in healthy people across ages. For the second PCR, which ran for about 7 to 12 cycles, a sample-barcoded 5' primer and a J-beta primer mix were used. In TCRdb, the 5' RACE reads were re-called with MiXCR into one record per CDR3 protein. The data contain 850,000 to 1,300,000 distinct CDR3 sequences, more than 35% of them singletons. What was sequenced was blood. All receptors come from a woman in her sixties or seventies in good health.

This clonotype occurred a few times. The chain is built from TRBV6-5 and TRBJ2-7; 9 bases match TRBD1. The J segment lost 5 bases and the V segment lost 2 bases, leaving 7 bases of the junction unmatched. Germline V gives CDR1 MNHEY, CDR2 SVGAGI. The CDR3 consists of 15 residues. Written as DNA, the CDR3 is TGTGCCAGCAGTTACGGAGGGACAGGGCGGCACGAGCAGTACTTC. This codes for CASSYGGTGRHEQYF.

This chain links TRBV20-1 with TRBJ1-5; no definite D call. V was pared by 5 bases and J by 1 base, with 12 bases between. This CDR3 has 14 amino acids. CDR1 DFQATT and CDR2 SNEGSKA come from the germline V gene (reference sequence). CDR3: CSADSSGSNQPQHF. In DNA, the CDR3 is TGCAGTGCTGATAGTTCAGGAAGCAATCAGCCCCAGCATTTT.

The gene calls are TRBV2 and TRBJ2-1; 9 positions match TRBD1. The length of the CDR3 is 15 residues. The V segment lost 4 bases and the J segment 4 bases; nucleotides outside the gene matches: 5. Looked up from germline, CDR1 is SNHLY and CDR2 is FYNNEI. The CDR3 region is CASSGDRGTYNEQFF. The CDR3 bases are TGTGCCAGCAGTGGAGACAGGGGGACATACAATGAGCAGTTCTTC.

The chain recombines TRBV29-1 with TRBJ2-7, with 9 bases that match TRBD1. V shed 6 bases, J shed 3 bases, and the junction held 6 bases outside the gene matches. The CDR3 totals 13 residues. Germline V gene data show CDR1 as SQVTM and CDR2 as ANQGSEA. The CDR3 here is CSVKGQGRYEQYF. The CDR3 DNA is TGCAGCGTAAAGGGACAGGGCCGCTACGAGCAGTACTTC.

This rearrangement joins TRBV5-1 to TRBJ2-1; 8 nucleotides align to TRBD2. Per germline, CDR1 SGHRS and CDR2 YFSETQ. The CDR3 runs 15 residues. The V segment lost 1 base and the J segment 10 bases; nucleotides outside the gene matches: 10. This CDR3 reads CASSLSKAGAEEQFF. CDR3 sequence (DNA): TGCGCCAGCAGCTTGAGTAAAGCGGGGGCGGAAGAGCAGTTCTTC. The whole variable domain, filled in from reference TRBV5-1 and TRBJ2-1, reads KAGVTQTPRYLIKTRGQQVTLSCSPISGHRSVSWYQQTPGQGLQFLFEYFSETQRNKGNFPGRFSGRQFSNSRSEMNVSTLELGDSALYLCASSLSKAGAEEQFFGPGTRLTVL.

This clonotype was observed a handful of times. The V and J genes are TRBV12-3 or TRBV12-4 and TRBJ1-2, with D uncertain. The CDR3 length is 13 residues. V was trimmed by 4 bases and J by 8 bases, leaving 14 bases between them. The CDR3 nucleotides read TGTGCCAGCAGTTATCTTTGGCTCGGGGGCTACACCTTC. Protein: CASSYLWLGGYTF.

The table lists this clonotype with a few counts. The chain is built from TRBV9 and TRBJ2-5; D is unresolved. This CDR3 has 14 residues. Germline V gives CDR1 SGDLS, CDR2 YYNGEE. V was trimmed by 0 bases and J by 5 bases, leaving 11 bases between them. CDR3 sequence: CASSVGSPWETQYF. As DNA, the CDR3 is TGTGCCAGCAGCGTAGGATCGCCCTGGGAGACCCAGTACTTC.

This rearrangement joins TRBV18 to TRBJ1-6, with 7 bases aligning to TRBD1. V trimming: 1 base; J trimming: 7 bases; junction bases outside the gene matches: 13. Looked up from germline, CDR1 is KGHSH and CDR2 is LQKENI. The CDR3 spans 18 residues. The CDR3 DNA reads as TGTGCCAGCTCACCACTATCACTGGGACAGAGTAACAATTCACCCCTCCACTTT. This codes for CASSPLSLGQSNNSPLHF. The full variable domain, completed using reference TRBV18 and TRBJ1-6, is NAGVMQNPRHLVRRRGQEARLRCSPMKGHSHVYWYRQLPEEGLKFMVYLQKENIIDESGMPKERFSAEFPKEGPSILRIQQVVRGDSAAYFCASSPLSLGQSNNSPLHFGNGTRLTVT.

The chain combines TRBV15 with TRBJ2-1; 7 nucleotides align to TRBD2. CDR3 size: 16 residues. V dropped 0 bases and J dropped 0; count of bases not matched to a gene: 2. Germline loops: CDR1 LNHNV, CDR2 YYDKDF (reference sequence). CDR3 protein: CATSRETSSSYNEQFF. For the CDR3, the DNA is TGTGCCACCAGCAGAGAGACTAGCAGCTCCTACAATGAGCAGTTCTTC.

The genes are TRBV29-1 and TRBJ2-2; 10 bases match TRBD2. V lost 7 bases and J lost 1; bases outside the gene matches: 6. The CDR3 runs to 15 residues. Germline CDR1 is SQVTM and CDR2 is ANQGSEA. The CDR3 DNA is TGCAGCGCCCACGGGACTAGCGTGAACACCGGGGAGCTGTTTTTT. It encodes CSAHGTSVNTGELFF.

Only a few counts were recorded for this clonotype. The chain combines TRBV6-5 with TRBJ2-3, with D maybe TRBD1 (5 bases). With 7 bases removed from V and 0 bases from J, the gap between germline ends came to 17 bases. Germline V CDR1 and CDR2: MNHEY, SVGAGI. The CDR3 sequence is 16 residues long. CDR3 sequence: CASTQTVFSSTDTQYF. The CDR3 bases are TGTGCCAGCACCCAGACAGTTTTCTCTAGCACAGATACGCAGTATTTT.

The J gene is TRBJ1-5, the V gene TRBV10-3, with D unclear. The CDR3 is made up of 12 amino acids. The germline V gene has CDR1 ENHRY and CDR2 SYGVKD. Trimming shortened V by 3 bases and J by 5 bases, and 5 bases separated the two germline ends. CDR3 protein: CAISDGDQPQHF. The CDR3 DNA reads TGTGCCATCAGTGATGGGGATCAGCCCCAGCATTTT.

J is TRBJ2-2 and V is TRBV10-3; unclear D gene. V was shortened by 0 bases and J by 3 bases, with 2 bases between the two germline ends. The V gene's germline CDR1 is ENHRY and CDR2 SYGVKD. The CDR3 is 13 amino acids. CDR3 sequence reads: CAISESYTGELFF. The CDR3 DNA follows: TGTGCCATCAGTGAGTCGTACACCGGGGAGCTGTTTTTT.

The rearrangement links TRBV20-1 to TRBJ2-3; 14 bases align to TRBD2. The junction had 2 bases not matched to a gene; V was cut back by 1 base and J by 8 bases. The V gene's germline CDR1 is DFQATT and CDR2 SNEGSKA (reference sequence). This CDR3 spans 14 amino acids. The CDR3 DNA reads TGCAGTGCTAGAGGGGGGACTAGCGGGAGTACGCAGTATTTT. Amino acid sequence: CSARGGTSGSTQYF.

The rearrangement links TRBV13 to TRBJ2-2, with unresolved D. Germline assignment: CDR1 PRHDT and CDR2 FYEKMQ (reference sequence). The CDR3 sequence is 15 residues long. V lost 6 bases and J 5 bases, leaving 16 bases between the germline ends. The CDR3 loop is CASSDNLAWTGELFF. DNA of the CDR3: TGTGCCAGCAGTGATAATCTGGCCTGGACCGGGGAGCTGTTTTTT.

Of note for this clonotype: At one end, the junction sequence differs from germline, possibly due to a read error. The chain couples TRBV15 to TRBJ2-4, with D perhaps matching TRBD2 (7 bases). The V gene's germline CDR1 is LNHNV and CDR2 YYDKDF (reference sequence). This CDR3 has 17 residues. CDR3 in amino acids: CATGRDRGGDLLGEQYF. The CDR3 bases are TGTGCCACCGGCAGAGATAGGGGGGGCGACCTCCTTGGGGAGCAGTACTTC.

The chain employs TRBV20-1 and TRBJ2-1, with 7 nucleotides matching TRBD2. Germline V lookup: CDR1 DFQATT, CDR2 SNEGSKA (reference sequence). The CDR3 is made up of 16 amino acids. V lost 5 bases, J lost 0 bases, and 10 bases stayed unmatched. The CDR3 sequence is CSAQLPRGSSYNEQFF. The CDR3 bases are TGCAGTGCTCAACTTCCCCGCGGGAGCTCCTACAATGAGCAGTTCTTC.

The chain combines TRBV6-6 with TRBJ1-2; possibly TRBD1 for D (5 bases). CDR1 MNHNY and CDR2 SVGAGI come from the germline V gene (reference sequence). V was trimmed by 0 bases and J by 9 bases, leaving 11 bases between them. The CDR3 is 13 residues long. The CDR3 loop reads CASSYSRGSSYTF. Written as DNA, the CDR3 is TGTGCCAGCAGTTACTCGAGGGGCTCCAGCTACACCTTC.

The J gene is TRBJ2-3, the V gene TRBV20-1; D may be TRBD1 or TRBD2 (6 bases each). Trimming removed 3 bases from V and 1 base from J, with 11 bases in between. There are 14 residues in the CDR3. Germline lookup yields CDR1 DFQATT and CDR2 SNEGSKA (reference sequence). CDR3 nucleotide sequence: TGCAGTGCTAGGAAGGGGGGACGCACAGATACGCAGTATTTT. Amino acid sequence: CSARKGGRTDTQYF.

The chain is built from TRBV12-3 or TRBV12-4 and TRBJ1-6, with D hard to call. The CDR3 runs 16 residues. V dropped 6 bases and J dropped 0 bases, with 12 bases sitting between them. The CDR3 sequence is CASSATASSYNSPLHF. The CDR3 nucleotides are TGTGCCAGCAGCGCCACGGCGAGCTCCTATAATTCACCCCTCCACTTT.

The chain employs TRBV5-1 and TRBJ2-1; 14 bases agree with TRBD2. V gave up 2 bases and J gave up 0 bases; unmatched junction bases: 13. This CDR3 has 21 residues. Germline CDR1 is SGHRS and CDR2 is YFSETQ. The CDR3 protein is CASSLSPGTSGSIFSYNEQFF. The CDR3 DNA sequence: TGCGCCAGCAGCTTATCCCCGGGGACTAGCGGGAGCATTTTCTCCTACAATGAGCAGTTCTTC.

J is TRBJ2-7 and V is TRBV7-2; D is unclear. From germline, CDR1 is SGHTA and CDR2 FQGNSA. The CDR3 runs 15 residues. Deletions cut 1 base from V and 0 bases from J, with 10 bases between. CDR3 nucleotides: TGTGCCAGCAGCTTAGATCCCCACAGCTCCTACGAGCAGTACTTC. Translation: CASSLDPHSSYEQYF.

V usage is TRBV29-1 and J usage is TRBJ2-7; unclear D gene. From germline, CDR1 is SQVTM and CDR2 ANQGSEA. The CDR3 has 13 residues. V gave up 0 bases and J gave up 7 bases, with 13 bases separating them. The CDR3 region is CSVEDPAIVEQYF. Written as DNA, the CDR3 is TGCAGCGTTGAAGATCCCGCAATTGTAGAGCAGTACTTC.